This TCR beta chain emerged from a study of blood T cell repertoires in COVID-19 (dated by TCRdb to 2019 to 2021). Notes on the research overall: Samples from collaborators originated in the United States, Italy and Spain and spanned both the acute and convalescent phases of COVID-19. The sample metadata nearly always contained a de-identified subject ID, COVID-19 status, age in years and sex. Where available, HLA class I and class II types were taken from metadata supplied by the sample provider and were not determined by assay-based typing. The samples were drawn from the first 160 participants of the ongoing ImmuneRACE study and from 950 to 1,500 subjects provided by 6 global collaborators. The prospective study material was composed of cDNA or gDNA derived from T cells, B-cell-depleted T cells, or PBMCs. The repertoires were released in a freely available public database intended as a resource for research on the immune response to SARS-CoV-2. Deeply sampled blood TCRbeta repertoires from subjects exposed to, actively infected with, or recovered from COVID-19 were included in the dataset. Results and caveats for the whole study, not just this receptor: The amount of clinical and demographic metadata varied by source and participant and was provided uncurated.

V is pared back by 5 bases and J by 7 bases, with 11 bases lying between the germline termini. From the cysteine through the phenylalanine, the CDR3 covers 13 amino acids. The kept DNA is CDR3 alone, 39 bases in frame from the first base. CDR1 is given as LNHDA and CDR2 as SQIVND, both from the germline V gene (reference sequence). The immunoSEQ Assay, a bias-controlled multiplex PCR, was used to amplify TCRbeta CDR3 regions from genomic DNA. Per the authors' processing: The number of nucleated cells in each sample was estimated from the amplification of reference gene primers within the assay. To quantify the absolute abundance of each unique TCRbeta CDR3 rearrangement, sequence reads were collapsed and filtered. For each sample, productive Simpson clonality was calculated as the square root of Simpson's diversity index over productive rearrangements. Not all clones reach the TCRdb copy of this immuneACCESS table, which keeps in-frame sequences only. Checked studies attribute under half of the gap to unresolved V genes and leave the rest unexplained. D and trimming come from the DNA, and the V and J calls and clone size come from that table. The sample profile shows under 150,000 clones; around four fifths of them were found once. Roughly 25% of the sample lies in the top ten.

Collaborating institutions collected whole blood in K2EDTA tubes following their own protocols. Collaborator samples were shipped for TCRbeta analysis as frozen whole blood, isolated PBMCs, or DNA extracted from either sample type. A word on this clone: The clone's antigen remains unknown. No base qualities exist here, and no much larger clone lies one base off it.

The TCR sequence derives from a human donor in a cohort sampled during active COVID-19. Sequencing used peripheral blood. This chain is built from TRBV19 and TRBJ2-2; a tentative D call is TRBD1 (6 bases match). The CDR3 has the sequence CASSVRGGGELFF. In nucleotides, the sequence is TGTGCCAGTAGTGTCAGGGGTGGCGGGGAGCTGTTTTTT.